A single sample gave rise to the 3 T cell receptor beta chains below, sequenced in a study of cytomegalovirus exposure and HLA in healthy donors. 60 Vbeta and 13 Jbeta primers were used in PCR. Measured with immunoSEQ multiplex PCR; TCRdb has only the in-frame clones, and not every one. The table lists over 80,000 clones, 75% to 80% of them singletons. The sequencing input was PBMCs. The receptors were sampled from a female donor in good health and CMV-seronegative.

This clone appeared a few times. This sequence joins TRBV28 and TRBJ2-7; tentatively, D is TRBD2 (5 bases). Trimming took 4 bases from V and 1 from J, leaving 20 bases between them. CDR3 length: 17 residues. Germline lookup yields CDR1 MDHEN and CDR2 SYDVKM. In DNA form, the CDR3 reads TGTGCCAGCAGTTCACCCTATGGGAACACTAGGTCCTACGAGCAGTACTTC. Protein product: CASSSPYGNTRSYEQYF. Full variable domain (remainder filled in from reference TRBV28 and TRBJ2-7): DVKVTQSSRYLVKRTGEKVFLECVQDMDHENMFWYRQDPGLGLRLIYFSYDVKMKEKGDIPEGYSVSREKKERFSLILESASTNQTSMYLCASSSPYGNTRSYEQYFGPGTRLTVT.

The V call is TRBV5-1, the J call TRBJ2-2, with 7 bases fitting TRBD1. The V gene's germline CDR1 is SGHRS and CDR2 YFSETQ. The ends lost 1 base at V and 4 bases at J; junction bases unmatched: 4. The CDR3 has 15 residues. The CDR3 loop is CASSLMAGGTGELFF. The CDR3 DNA reads TGCGCCAGCAGCTTGATGGCAGGGGGCACCGGGGAGCTGTTTTTT.

The gene calls are TRBV5-4 and TRBJ2-2, with D possibly matching TRBD2 (5 bases). Trimming took 3 bases from V and 0 from J, leaving 9 bases between them. This CDR3 contains 15 residues. CDR1 and CDR2 (germline): SGHNT, YYREEE (reference sequence). Here the CDR3 DNA reads TGTGCCAGCAGCTGGGCCGGGGCGAACACCGGGGAGCTGTTTTTT. Translated, it gives CASSWAGANTGELFF. The full variable domain, completed using reference TRBV5-4 and TRBJ2-2, is ETGVTQSPTHLIKTRGQQVTLRCSSQSGHNTVSWYQQALGQGPQFIFQYYREEENGRGNFPPRFSGLQFPNYSSELNVNALELDDSALYLCASSWAGANTGELFFGEGSRLTVL.